This paragraph covers one TCR beta chain sequence. Its antigen is unidentified. This sample is part of a study of graft-versus-host responses after intestinal transplantation. The ends lost 9 bases at V and 4 bases at J; junction bases unmatched: 6. The CDR3 sequence is 13 residues long. Germline lookup yields CDR1 LNHDA and CDR2 SQIVND (reference sequence). Profiling relied on immunoSEQ multiplex PCR, and the TCRdb table lists in-frame clones only, not all of them. Counted here are approximately 90,000 clones, about 88% occurring once; the ten biggest clones make up under 0.3%. Study-wide results and caveats: Detected in recipient marrow were GvH clones, some of which were first observed in ileum or blood. Early HvG declines after transplant were associated with peak circulating GvH clone levels. Individuals who had graft-donor T cell macrochimerism had allografts that showed high graft-versus-host to host-versus-graft clonal ratios.

This TCR derives from a human donor who was the organ donor for an intestinal transplant. The chain employs TRBV19 and TRBJ1-2; 9 bases are a match to TRBD1. This material consisted of unstimulated CD4+ T cells sorted from spleen or lymph node cells, taken before transplant. In DNA, the CDR3 is TGTGCCAGCCGCCGGGACAGGGCCTATGGCTACACCTTC. Its translation is CASRRDRAYGYTF.